This TCR beta chain comes out of a study of shared clonotypes between healthy human individuals. Study results and limitations: Naive subsets typically showed greater estimated richness than memory subsets. Sequencing of the sorted subsets was shown by rarefaction to be incomplete despite large depth.

About this clone itself: The antigen is undetermined.

The germline V gene has CDR1 MDHEN and CDR2 SYDVKM. CDR3 size: 14 residues. Trimming took 7 bases from V and 1 from J, leaving 12 bases between them. The assay used deep level. Assay: immunoSEQ multiplex PCR; the TCRdb copy retains only in-frame clones and omits some. The sample includes around 2.5 million clones, more than 85% seen only once; the top ten take about 0.34%. Naive CD4+ cells were CD45RA-selected; the remaining cells were memory. The sequenced sample was naive CD4+ T cells from PBMCs. Indicated subset: CD45RA+ positively selected. This chain joins TRBV28 and TRBJ2-3; perhaps TRBD2 as D (5 bases). This clonotype was sampled from a man between 18 and 29 years old in good health. Some clones in this sample may be carry-over from other donors' samples. This CDR3 reads CASTRAGRTDTQYF. The DNA of the CDR3 is TGTGCCAGCACGCGCGCGGGTCGCACAGATACGCAGTATTTT.